This T cell receptor (beta chain) is drawn from a study of T cell changes during pregnancy in multiple sclerosis. Clones were sequenced by immunoSEQ multiplex PCR, and TCRdb holds only the in-frame ones, with some missing. This table holds around 50,000 clones, about 90% found once. The V and J ends lost 5 bases and 7 bases respectively, with 20 bases between them. Germline CDR1 is SGHTA and CDR2 is FQGNSA. CDR3 length: 15 residues. The chain combines TRBV7-2 with TRBJ1-1; D gene ambiguous. This TCR was sampled from a female donor with multiple sclerosis, enrolled in a pregnancy study. The sequencing here drew on CD4+ T cells from peripheral blood mononuclear cells, taken after pregnancy. CDR3 DNA sequence: TGTGCCAGCAGCCCCCGTTTCACGACGGGAGTTGAAGCTTTCTTT. Translation: CASSPRFTTGVEAFF.